This TCR beta chain originates from a study of T cells after yellow fever vaccination. Study at large: Low-cell-number fractions were prepared with SMART-Seq v4 Ultra Low Input. General study findings and limits: Among all clonotypes, a small share was observed in both CD4 and CD8 compartments.

5'RACE template switching generated TCR cDNA, adding a universal primer site and UMIs. TCRdb fed the 5' RACE reads into MiXCR, producing one record per CDR3 protein. The top ten hold approximately 16% of the sample, which has 300,000 or so distinct CDR3 sequences, approximately 8% seen once. Only a few counts were recorded for this clonotype. Its antigen is unknown. Germline V CDR1 and CDR2: MGHRA, YSYEKL. V lost 0 bases to trimming and J lost 10 bases, with 18 bases between them. The CDR3 is made up of 15 amino acids. This chain uses TRBV4-1 with TRBJ1-1; D is ambiguous. The source is a young man who received the YFV17D yellow fever vaccine. The material sequenced was PBMCs, taken approximately 47 days after the first yellow fever vaccination. CDR3 sequence reads: CASSQERSVAARAFF. The DNA of the CDR3 is TGCGCCAGCAGCCAAGAAAGATCTGTCGCAGCCAGAGCTTTCTTT.